This T cell receptor (beta chain) comes out of a study of blood T cell repertoires in COVID-19. In the study overall: Samples of COVID-19 (acute and convalescent) were obtained from the United States, Italy and Spain. Sources were T cells, B-cell-depleted T cells, or PBMCs; the material itself was cDNA or gDNA.

As processed by the authors: It was from reference gene primer amplification that nucleated cell counts were estimated. The table came from immunoSEQ multiplex PCR; TCRdb's copy has only in-frame clones and leaves some out. That table gives V, J and clone size, and the DNA gave D and trimming. Counted here are some 190,000 clones, more than 70% occurring once; the ten biggest clones make up 8% to 11%. The sequence derives from a woman at least 80 years old with active or convalescent COVID-19. What was sequenced was peripheral blood.

The CDR3 DNA is TGTGCCAGCTCACTCGGACAGCTAAGGGATGGCTACACCTTC. Translating gives CASSLGQLRDGYTF. The rearrangement links TRBV18 to TRBJ1-2; tentative D call: TRBD1 (6 bases). The germline V and J ends were trimmed by 4 bases and 6 bases, with 15 bases remaining between them. The CDR3 contains 14 residues. The V gene's germline CDR1 is KGHSH and CDR2 LQKENI.